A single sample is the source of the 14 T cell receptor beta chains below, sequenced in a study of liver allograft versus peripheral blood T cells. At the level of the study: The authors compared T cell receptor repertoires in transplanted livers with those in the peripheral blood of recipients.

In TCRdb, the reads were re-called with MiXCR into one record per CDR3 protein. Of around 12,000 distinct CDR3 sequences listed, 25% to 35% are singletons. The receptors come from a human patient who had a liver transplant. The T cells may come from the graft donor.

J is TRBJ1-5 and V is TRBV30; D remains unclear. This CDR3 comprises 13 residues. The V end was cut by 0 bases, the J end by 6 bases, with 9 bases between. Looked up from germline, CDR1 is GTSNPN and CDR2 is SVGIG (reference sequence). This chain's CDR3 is CAWSVGNSQPQHF. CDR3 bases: TGTGCCTGGAGTGTCGGGAATTCTCAGCCCCAGCATTTT.

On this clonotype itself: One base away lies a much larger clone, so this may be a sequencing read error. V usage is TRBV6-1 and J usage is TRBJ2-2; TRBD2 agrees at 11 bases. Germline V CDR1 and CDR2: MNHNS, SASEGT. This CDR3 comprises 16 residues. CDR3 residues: CASSGRTSGYTGEQFF. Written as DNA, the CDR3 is TGTGCCAGCAGTGGAAGGACTAGCGGGTACACCGGGGAGCAGTTTTTT.

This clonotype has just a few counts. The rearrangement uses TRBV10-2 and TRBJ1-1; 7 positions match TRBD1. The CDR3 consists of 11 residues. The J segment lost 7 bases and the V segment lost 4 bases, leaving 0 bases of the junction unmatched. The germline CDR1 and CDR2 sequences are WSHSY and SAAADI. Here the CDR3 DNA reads TGCGCCAGCAGTGGGACAGGTGAAGCTTTCTTT. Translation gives CASSGTGEAFF.

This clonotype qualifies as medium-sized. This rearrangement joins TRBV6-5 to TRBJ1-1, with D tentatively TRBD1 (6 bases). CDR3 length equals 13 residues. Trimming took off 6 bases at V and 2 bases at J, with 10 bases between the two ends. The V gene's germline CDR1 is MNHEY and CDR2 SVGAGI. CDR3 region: CASRNRDNTEAFF. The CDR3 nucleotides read TGTGCCAGCAGGAACAGGGATAACACTGAAGCTTTCTTT.

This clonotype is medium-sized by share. CDR3 sequence reads: CASSTTGGRTRNTEAFF. Here the CDR3 DNA reads TGTGCCAGCAGTACCACCGGGGGCCGGACTAGGAACACTGAAGCTTTCTTT. V usage is TRBV5-4 and J usage is TRBJ1-1; D might be TRBD1 (6 bases). CDR3 length: 17 residues. CDR1 and CDR2 (germline): SGHNT, YYREEE (reference sequence). V lost 5 bases to trimming and J lost 1 base, with 21 bases between them.

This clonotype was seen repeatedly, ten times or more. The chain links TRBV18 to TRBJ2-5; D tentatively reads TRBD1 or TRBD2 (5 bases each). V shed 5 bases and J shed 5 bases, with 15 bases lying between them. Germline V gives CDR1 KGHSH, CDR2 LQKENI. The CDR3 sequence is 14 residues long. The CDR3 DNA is TGTGCCAGCTCATCCCAGGGAAGCGGTGAGACCCAGTACTTC. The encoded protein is CASSSQGSGETQYF.

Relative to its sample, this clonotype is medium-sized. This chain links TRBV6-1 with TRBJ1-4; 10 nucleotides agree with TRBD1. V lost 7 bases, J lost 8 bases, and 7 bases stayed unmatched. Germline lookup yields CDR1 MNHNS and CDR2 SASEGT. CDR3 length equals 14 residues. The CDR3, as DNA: TGTGCCAGCAAGACAGGGGGCCAACCCGAAAAACTGTTTTTT. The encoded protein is CASKTGGQPEKLFF.

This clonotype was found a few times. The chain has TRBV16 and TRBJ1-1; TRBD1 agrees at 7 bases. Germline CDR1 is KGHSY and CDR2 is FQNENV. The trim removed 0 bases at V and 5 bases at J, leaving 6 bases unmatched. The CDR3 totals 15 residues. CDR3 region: CASSQSVGGQTEAFF. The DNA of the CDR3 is TGTGCCAGCAGCCAATCAGTTGGGGGACAGACTGAAGCTTTCTTT.

This CDR3 reads CASSDQGSGNTIYF. DNA of the CDR3: TGTGCCAGCAGTGACCAGGGGTCAGGAAACACCATATATTTT. J is TRBJ1-3 and V is TRBV6-1; D perhaps matches TRBD1 (6 bases). Germline V gene lookup returns CDR1 MNHNS and CDR2 SASEGT. This CDR3 has 14 amino acids. V was trimmed by 3 bases and J by 4 bases, leaving 10 bases between them.

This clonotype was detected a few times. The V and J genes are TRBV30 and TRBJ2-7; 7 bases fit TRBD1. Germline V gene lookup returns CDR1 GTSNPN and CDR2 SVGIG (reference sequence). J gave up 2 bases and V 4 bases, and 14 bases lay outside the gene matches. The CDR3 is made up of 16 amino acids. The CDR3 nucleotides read TGTGCCTGGATTAAGACAGGGCGCCCCGTGACCTACGAGCAGTACTTC. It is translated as CAWIKTGRPVTYEQYF.

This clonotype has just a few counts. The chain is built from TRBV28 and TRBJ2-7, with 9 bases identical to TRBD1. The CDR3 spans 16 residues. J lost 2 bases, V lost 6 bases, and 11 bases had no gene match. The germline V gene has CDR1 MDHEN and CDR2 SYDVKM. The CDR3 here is CASRVAPGTGPYEQYF. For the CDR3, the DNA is TGTGCCAGCAGGGTCGCCCCAGGGACAGGGCCCTACGAGCAGTACTTC.

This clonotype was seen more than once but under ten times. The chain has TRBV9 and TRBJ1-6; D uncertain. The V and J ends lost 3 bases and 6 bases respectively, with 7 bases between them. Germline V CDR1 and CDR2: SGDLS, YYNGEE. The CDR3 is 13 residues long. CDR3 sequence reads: CASSATLNSPLHF. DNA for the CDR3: TGTGCCAGCAGCGCGACACTTAATTCACCCCTCCACTTT.

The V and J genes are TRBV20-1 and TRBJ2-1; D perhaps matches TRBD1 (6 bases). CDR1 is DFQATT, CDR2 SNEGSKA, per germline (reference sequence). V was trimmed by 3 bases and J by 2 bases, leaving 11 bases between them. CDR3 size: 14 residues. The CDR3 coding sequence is TGCAGTGCTAGGGACAGTATTACCTACAATGAGCAGTTCTTC. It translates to CSARDSITYNEQFF.

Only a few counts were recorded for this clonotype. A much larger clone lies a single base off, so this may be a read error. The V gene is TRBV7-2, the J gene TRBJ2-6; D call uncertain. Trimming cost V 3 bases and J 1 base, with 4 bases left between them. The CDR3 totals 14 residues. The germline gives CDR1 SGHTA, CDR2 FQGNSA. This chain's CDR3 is CASSLGSGANVLTF. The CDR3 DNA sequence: TGTGCCAGCAGCTTGGGGTCTGGGGCCAACGTCCTGACTTTC.